This is a list of T cell receptor beta chains from one sample in a study of T cell responses to AZD1222 COVID-19 vaccine. Sequencing used immunoSEQ multiplex PCR; TCRdb keeps in-frame clones, though not all of them. The data show approximately 190,000 clones, under 95% seen once. Sequencing used peripheral blood, obtained on day 0 of AZD1222 vaccination. Every receptor here comes from an adult in good health. The CDR3 runs from the conserved cysteine through the conserved F or W. D genes are given only for firm matches.

V	D	length	CDR3
TRBV7-9	TRBD2	14	CASSSLSPGGEQYF
TRBV28	-	16	CASSLPSGPRTYEQYF
TRBV28	-	16	CASSLLATGAKNIQYF
TRBV6-5	-	13	CASSRTGNYGYTF
TRBV6-2/TRBV6-3	TRBD1	16	CASSGTGGSRGTEAFF
TRBV27	-	14	CASSWGQAYNEQFF
TRBV9	TRBD2	17	CASSVGASGREQETQYF
TRBV4-3	-	15	CASSQDRTGKNIQYF
TRBV6-2/TRBV6-3	-	17	CASSYVLGALSDYGYTF
TRBV2	TRBD1	13	CASSGTGGGKLFF
TRBV6-2/TRBV6-3	-	13	CASSRNRGDGYTF
TRBV9	TRBD1	15	CASSSGQGDHTEAFF
TRBV5-1	-	16	CASSPSMGPSGNTIYF
TRBV24-1	TRBD1	16	CATSRSGTGQPDTQYF
TRBV12-5	-	13	CASGLVQGTEAFF
TRBV28	-	16	CASSHGGVGGYNEQFF
TRBV7-3	-	14	CASSLKFSNQPQHF
TRBV6-1	TRBD1	14	CASSEGGQGYGYTF
TRBV2	-	11	CASAYNQPQHF
TRBV5-1	TRBD1	17	CASSLVSGDRVRYGYTF
TRBV28	-	17	CASSSRWEGMFGDGYTF
TRBV27	-	13	CASSLVTGYEQYF
TRBV4-3	-	12	CASSQDQGGYTF
TRBV29-1	TRBD1	13	CSVATGNYNEQFF
TRBV7-6	TRBD1	16	CASSSNPTGGKDGYTF
TRBV6-5	-	16	CASSYLVAGGDTEAFF
TRBV27	-	14	CASSSGQGGRTTFF
TRBV5-1	-	15	CASSLVGNEYNEQFF
TRBV2	-	14	CASHDETTYTEAFF
TRBV29-1	TRBD1	12	CSVGDSGYEQYF
TRBV19	TRBD1	15	CASSTLQGTNEKLFF
TRBV4-2	TRBD1	15	CASSHVDRGEQPQHF
TRBV27	-	15	CASSLFGTPSDEQFF
TRBV6-2/TRBV6-3	-	13	CASSYSDFTEAFF
TRBV6-1	-	12	CASSENGEKLFF
TRBV5-1	TRBD2	18	CASSLDLVLAGGSDTQYF